These 7 T cell receptor beta chains were all obtained from the same sample, sequenced in a study of relationships among human T cell subsets. From mRNA, alpha and beta CDR3 regions were amplified using semiquantitative ARM-PCR. In ARM-PCR, communal superprimers followed tagged nested gene-specific primers for exponential amplification. TCRdb passed the multiplex PCR reads through MiXCR, listing each CDR3 protein once. The data contain over 2,500 distinct CDR3 sequences, approximately 80% of them singletons. The sample comprised total T cells sorted from blood. The receptor source for this set is a middle-aged man in good health.

V usage is TRBV11-2 and J usage is TRBJ2-7, with a weak D call TRBD2 (5 bases). V was trimmed by 8 bases and J by 2 bases, leaving 16 bases between them. The CDR3 spans 14 residues. CDR1 and CDR2 (germline): SGHAT, FQNNGV. CDR3: CASGPLGKPYEQYF. Here the CDR3 DNA reads TGTGCCAGCGGCCCACTAGGGAAGCCCTACGAGCAGTACTTC.

V usage is TRBV7-8 and J usage is TRBJ2-1; D unclear. V dropped 5 bases and J dropped 0 bases, with 14 bases sitting between them. The CDR3 has 16 residues. Per the germline V gene, CDR1 is SGHVS and CDR2 is FQNEAQ. DNA of the CDR3: TGTGCCAGCAGCCGGGCGGCGGAGAGCTCCTACAATGAGCAGTTCTTC. Translated, it gives CASSRAAESSYNEQFF.

With respect to this clonotype: One end of the junction does not line up with germline, which may come from a read error. This rearrangement joins TRBV10-2 to TRBJ2-1, with 8 bases aligning to TRBD1. The closer fit of TRBJ2-7 to the DNA end suggests the J call may be wrong. The CDR3 length is 12 residues. The germline V gene has CDR1 WSHSY and CDR2 SAAADI. CDR3 sequence reads: CSSAGQGVEQYF. Written as DNA, the CDR3 is TGCTCCAGCGCAGGACAGGGCGTAGAGCAGTACTTC.

Of note for this clonotype: A junction boundary mismatches the germline segment, possibly from a read error. This chain links TRBV7-7 with TRBJ2-1, with D uncertain. In germline, CDR1 is SSHAT, CDR2 FNYEAQ (reference sequence). The CDR3 contains 13 residues. In nucleotides, the CDR3 is TGTGCTAGCAGCTTCGGAACTTTCAATGAGCAGTTCTTC. Its translation: CASSFGTFNEQFF. The full variable domain, rest sourced from reference TRBV7-7 and TRBJ2-1, is GAGVSQSPRYKVTKRGQDVTLRCDPISSHATLYWYQQALGQGPEFLTYFNYEAQPDKSGLPSDRFSAERPEGSISTLTIQRTEQRDSAMYRCASSFGTFNEQFFGPGTRLTVL.

This clonotype appeared a few times. The genes are TRBV2 and TRBJ2-1; 9 nucleotides align to TRBD1. Germline CDR1 reads SNHLY; CDR2 reads FYNNEI. With V trimmed by 4 bases and J by 5 bases, 12 bases remained unmatched. This CDR3 has 17 residues. CDR3 nucleotide sequence: TGTGCCAGCAGTGCATCAACTGCCGGGACAGGGAACAATGAGCAGTTCTTC. It specifies CASSASTAGTGNNEQFF.

CDR3 sequence reads: CASRRQGNTEAFF. CDR3 nucleotide sequence: TGTGCCAGCAGGCGTCAGGGGAACACTGAAGCTTTCTTT. The chain has TRBV11-2 and TRBJ1-1, with D maybe TRBD1 (5 bases). V was pared by 6 bases and J by 1 base, with 9 bases between. CDR1 and CDR2 (germline): SGHAT, FQNNGV. The CDR3 contains 13 residues. Using reference TRBV11-2 and TRBJ1-1 for the parts outside the CDR3, the full variable domain is EAGVAQSPRYKIIEKRQSVAFWCNPISGHATLYWYQQILGQGPKLLIQFQNNGVVDDSQLPKDRFSAERLKGVDSTLKIQPAKLEDSAVYLCASRRQGNTEAFFGQGTRLTVV.

This clonotype appeared a single time. This CDR3 is CASRDFYGYTF. The CDR3 DNA reads as TGCGCCAGCAGGGATTTTTATGGCTACACCTTC. The chain couples TRBV5-1 to TRBJ1-2; no clear D. V shed 5 bases and J shed 5 bases, with 7 bases lying between them. The CDR3 covers 11 residues. Germline assignment: CDR1 SGHRS and CDR2 YFSETQ.